This T cell receptor beta chain originates from a study of post-analysis software for immune sequencing data. Study-wide points: Patients showed TRBV5-6, TRBV5-1 and TRBV20-1 among roughly 5 TRBV segments more frequent than in controls.

As to this clonotype: Antigen specificity is unknown.

The library was made from cDNA and included unique molecular identifiers. TCRdb used MiXCR to reprocess the PCR reads, holding one entry per CDR3 protein. The top ten hold 4.6% of the sample, which has 750,000 to 950,000 distinct CDR3 sequences, approximately 57% seen once. Looked up from germline, CDR1 is SGHTA and CDR2 is FQGTGA. The CDR3 contains 13 residues. The specimen was blood. This receptor was taken from a girl under 18 with multiple sclerosis. The V and J genes are TRBV7-3 and TRBJ2-7; tentatively, D is TRBD2 (6 bases). The DNA end lines up better with TRBJ2-1; the J call may be wrong. This chain's CDR3 is CASSLRGEETQFF. The CDR3 bases are TGTGCCAGCAGCTTAAGGGGGGAAGAGACCCAGTTCTTC.